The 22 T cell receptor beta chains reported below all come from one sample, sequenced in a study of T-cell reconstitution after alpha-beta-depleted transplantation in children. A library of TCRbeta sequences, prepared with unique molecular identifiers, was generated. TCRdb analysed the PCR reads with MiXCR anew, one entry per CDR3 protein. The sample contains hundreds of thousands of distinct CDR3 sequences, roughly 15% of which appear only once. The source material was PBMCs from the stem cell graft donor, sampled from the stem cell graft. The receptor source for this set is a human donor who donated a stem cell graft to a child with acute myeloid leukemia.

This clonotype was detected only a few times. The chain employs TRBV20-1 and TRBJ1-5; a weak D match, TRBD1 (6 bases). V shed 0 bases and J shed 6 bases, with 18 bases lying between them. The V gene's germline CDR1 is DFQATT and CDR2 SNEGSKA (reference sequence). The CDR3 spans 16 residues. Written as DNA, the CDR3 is TGCAGTGCTAGAGATCCCCAGGGGCCGGGTAGTCAGCCCCAGCATTTT. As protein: CSARDPQGPGSQPQHF.

The CDR3 sequence: CASSPSLYGYTF. For the CDR3, the DNA is TGTGCCAGCAGCCCCTCCCTCTATGGCTACACCTTC. The chain combines TRBV28 with TRBJ1-2; D remains unclear. V lost 6 bases and J 4 bases, leaving 9 bases between the germline ends. There are 12 residues in the CDR3. CDR1 is MDHEN and CDR2 is SYDVKM in the germline V gene.

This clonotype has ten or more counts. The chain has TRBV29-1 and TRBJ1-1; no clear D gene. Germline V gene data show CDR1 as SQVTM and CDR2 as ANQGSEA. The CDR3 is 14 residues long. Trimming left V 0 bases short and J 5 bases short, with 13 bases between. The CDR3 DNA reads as TGCAGCGTTGAAGATCCCCTCGGGAGGACTGAAGCTTTCTTT. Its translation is CSVEDPLGRTEAFF.

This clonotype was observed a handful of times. The CDR3 reads CASLGGADYGYTF. The CDR3 DNA reads as TGTGCCAGTTTGGGGGGCGCAGACTATGGCTACACCTTC. This chain joins TRBV12-3 or TRBV12-4 and TRBJ1-2; maybe TRBD1 (6 bases). The CDR3 totals 13 residues. Trimming left V 9 bases short and J 3 bases short, with 14 bases between.

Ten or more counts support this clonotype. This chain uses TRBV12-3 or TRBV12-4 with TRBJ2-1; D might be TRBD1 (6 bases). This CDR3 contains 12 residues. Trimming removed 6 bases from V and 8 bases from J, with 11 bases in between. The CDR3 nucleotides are TGTGCCAGCAGCTCACAGGGTGATGAGCAGTTCTTC. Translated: CASSSQGDEQFF.

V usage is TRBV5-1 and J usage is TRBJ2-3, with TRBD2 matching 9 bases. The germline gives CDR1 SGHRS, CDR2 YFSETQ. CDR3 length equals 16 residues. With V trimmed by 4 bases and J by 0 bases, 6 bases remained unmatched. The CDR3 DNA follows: TGCGCCAGCAGCGCCCTAGCGGGGACTAGCACAGATACGCAGTATTTT. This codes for CASSALAGTSTDTQYF.

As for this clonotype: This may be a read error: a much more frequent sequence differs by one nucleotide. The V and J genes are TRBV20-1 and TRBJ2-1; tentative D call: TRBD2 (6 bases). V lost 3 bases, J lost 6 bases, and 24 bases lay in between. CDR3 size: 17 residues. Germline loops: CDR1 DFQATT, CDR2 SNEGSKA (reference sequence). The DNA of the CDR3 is TGCAGTGCTAGTTTCTGGGACTCATATCGTTGGACCAATGAGCAGTTCTTC. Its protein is CSASFWDSYRWTNEQFF.

CDR3 residues: CASSLRDKLDAYEQYF. In nucleotides, the CDR3 is TGCGCCAGCAGTCTCCGGGACAAACTAGATGCCTACGAGCAGTACTTC. The V call is TRBV10-1, the J call TRBJ2-7, with D perhaps TRBD1 (6 bases). The ends were cut back, 5 bases at V and 2 bases at J, with 19 bases in the middle. Germline CDR1 is WNHNN and CDR2 is SYGVQD (reference sequence). The CDR3 is 16 amino acids.

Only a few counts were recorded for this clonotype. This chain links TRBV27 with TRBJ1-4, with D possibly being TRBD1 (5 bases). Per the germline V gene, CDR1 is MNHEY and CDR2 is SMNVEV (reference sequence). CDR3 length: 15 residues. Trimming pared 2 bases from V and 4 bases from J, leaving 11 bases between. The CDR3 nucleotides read TGTGCCAGCAGTTTAATCGGGGCCGGTAATGAAAAACTGTTTTTT. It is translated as CASSLIGAGNEKLFF.

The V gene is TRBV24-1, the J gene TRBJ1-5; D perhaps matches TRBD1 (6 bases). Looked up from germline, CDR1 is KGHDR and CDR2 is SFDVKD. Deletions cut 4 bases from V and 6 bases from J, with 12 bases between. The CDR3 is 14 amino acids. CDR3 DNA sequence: TGTGCCACCAGTGACAGGGGAGGTAGTCAGCCCCAGCATTTT. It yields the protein CATSDRGGSQPQHF.

The CDR3 sequence: CASSWRGKDTQYF. The DNA for the CDR3 is TGTGCCAGTAGTTGGCGGGGGAAAGATACGCAGTATTTT. The chain employs TRBV19 and TRBJ2-3; TRBD2 agrees at 7 bases. The CDR3 extends over 13 amino acids. Germline V gene lookup returns CDR1 LNHDA and CDR2 SQIVND (reference sequence). Trimming cost V 5 bases and J 5 bases; bases outside gene matches: 4.

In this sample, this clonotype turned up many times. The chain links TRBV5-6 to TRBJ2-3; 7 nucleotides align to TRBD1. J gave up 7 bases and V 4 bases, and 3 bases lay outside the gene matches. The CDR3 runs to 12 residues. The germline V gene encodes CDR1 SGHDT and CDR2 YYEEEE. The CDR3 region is CASSAQGNTQYF. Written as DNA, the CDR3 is TGTGCCAGCAGCGCACAGGGGAATACGCAGTATTTT.

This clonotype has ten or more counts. The chain's CDR3 is CASSPTWDEQYF. In nucleotides, the CDR3 is TGCGCCAGCAGCCCAACCTGGGACGAGCAGTACTTC. The chain recombines TRBV5-1 with TRBJ2-7; D gene uncertain. V gave up 4 bases and J gave up 5 bases, with 10 bases separating them. This CDR3 spans 12 amino acids. Per the germline V gene, CDR1 is SGHRS and CDR2 is YFSETQ.

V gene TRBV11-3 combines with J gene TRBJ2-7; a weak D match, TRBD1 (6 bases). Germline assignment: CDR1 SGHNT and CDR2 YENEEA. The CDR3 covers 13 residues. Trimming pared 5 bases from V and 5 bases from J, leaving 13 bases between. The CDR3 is CASSPRQAHEQYF. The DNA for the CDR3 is TGTGCCAGCAGCCCTAGACAGGCCCACGAGCAGTACTTC.

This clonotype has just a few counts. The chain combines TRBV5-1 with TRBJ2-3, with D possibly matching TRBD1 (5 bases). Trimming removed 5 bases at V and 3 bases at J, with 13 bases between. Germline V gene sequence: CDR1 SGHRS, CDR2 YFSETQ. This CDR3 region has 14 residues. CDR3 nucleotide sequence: TGCGCCAGCAGATCCTGGGGCGAGACAGATACGCAGTATTTT. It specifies CASRSWGETDTQYF.

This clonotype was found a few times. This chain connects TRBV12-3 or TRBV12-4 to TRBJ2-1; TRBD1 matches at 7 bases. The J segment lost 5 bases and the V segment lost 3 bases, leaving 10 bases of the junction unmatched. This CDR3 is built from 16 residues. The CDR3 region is CASSFLLGGIHNEQFF. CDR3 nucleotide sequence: TGTGCCAGCAGTTTTCTTTTAGGGGGCATACACAATGAGCAGTTCTTC.

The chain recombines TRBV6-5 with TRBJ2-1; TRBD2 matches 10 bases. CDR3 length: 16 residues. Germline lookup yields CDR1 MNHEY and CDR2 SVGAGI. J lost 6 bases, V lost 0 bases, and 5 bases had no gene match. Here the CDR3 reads CASSYSTSGVFNEQFF. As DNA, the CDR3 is TGTGCCAGCAGTTACTCTACTAGCGGGGTTTTCAATGAGCAGTTCTTC.

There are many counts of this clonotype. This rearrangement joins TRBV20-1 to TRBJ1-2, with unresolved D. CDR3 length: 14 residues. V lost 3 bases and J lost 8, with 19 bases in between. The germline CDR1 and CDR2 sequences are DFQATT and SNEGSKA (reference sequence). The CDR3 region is CSASSPTSPGGYTF. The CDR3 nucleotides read TGCAGTGCTAGTTCCCCGACATCCCCGGGGGGCTACACCTTC.

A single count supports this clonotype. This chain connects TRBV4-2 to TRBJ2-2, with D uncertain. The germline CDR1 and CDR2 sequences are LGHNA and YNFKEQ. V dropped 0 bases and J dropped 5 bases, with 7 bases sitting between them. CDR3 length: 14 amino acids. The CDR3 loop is CASSQEGTTGELFF. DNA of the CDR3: TGTGCCAGCAGCCAAGAGGGTACGACCGGGGAGCTGTTTTTT.

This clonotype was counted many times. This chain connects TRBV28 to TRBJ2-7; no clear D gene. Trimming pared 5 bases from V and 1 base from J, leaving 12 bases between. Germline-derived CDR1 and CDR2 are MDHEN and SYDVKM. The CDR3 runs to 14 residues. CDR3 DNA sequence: TGTGCCAGCAGTAGTCTGGGATCTTCCTACGAGCAGTACGTC. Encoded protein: CASSSLGSSYEQYV.

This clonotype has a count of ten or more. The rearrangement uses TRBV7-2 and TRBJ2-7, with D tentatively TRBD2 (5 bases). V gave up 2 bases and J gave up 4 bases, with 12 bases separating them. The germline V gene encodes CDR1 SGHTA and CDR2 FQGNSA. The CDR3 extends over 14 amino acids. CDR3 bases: TGTGCCAGCAGCTTACTCCTAGCAGGTTACGAGCAGTACTTC. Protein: CASSLLLAGYEQYF.

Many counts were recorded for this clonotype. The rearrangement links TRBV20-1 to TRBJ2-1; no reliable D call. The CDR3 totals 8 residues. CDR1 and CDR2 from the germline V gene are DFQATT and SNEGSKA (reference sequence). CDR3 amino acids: CRPGEQFF. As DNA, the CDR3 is TGCAGACCCGGGGAGCAGTTCTTC.